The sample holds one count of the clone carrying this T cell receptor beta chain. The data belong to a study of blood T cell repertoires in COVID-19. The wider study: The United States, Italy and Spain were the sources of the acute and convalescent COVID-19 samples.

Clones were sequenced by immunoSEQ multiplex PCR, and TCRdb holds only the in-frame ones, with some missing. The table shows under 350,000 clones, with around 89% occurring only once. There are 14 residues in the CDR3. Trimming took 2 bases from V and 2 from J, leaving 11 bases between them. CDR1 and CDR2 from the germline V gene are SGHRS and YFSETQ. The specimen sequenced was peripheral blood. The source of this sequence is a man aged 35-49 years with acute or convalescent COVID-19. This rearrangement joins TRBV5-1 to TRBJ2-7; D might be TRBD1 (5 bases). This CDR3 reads CASSLTGSTYEQYF. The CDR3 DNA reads TGCGCCAGCAGCTTAACAGGCAGCACCTACGAGCAGTACTTC.